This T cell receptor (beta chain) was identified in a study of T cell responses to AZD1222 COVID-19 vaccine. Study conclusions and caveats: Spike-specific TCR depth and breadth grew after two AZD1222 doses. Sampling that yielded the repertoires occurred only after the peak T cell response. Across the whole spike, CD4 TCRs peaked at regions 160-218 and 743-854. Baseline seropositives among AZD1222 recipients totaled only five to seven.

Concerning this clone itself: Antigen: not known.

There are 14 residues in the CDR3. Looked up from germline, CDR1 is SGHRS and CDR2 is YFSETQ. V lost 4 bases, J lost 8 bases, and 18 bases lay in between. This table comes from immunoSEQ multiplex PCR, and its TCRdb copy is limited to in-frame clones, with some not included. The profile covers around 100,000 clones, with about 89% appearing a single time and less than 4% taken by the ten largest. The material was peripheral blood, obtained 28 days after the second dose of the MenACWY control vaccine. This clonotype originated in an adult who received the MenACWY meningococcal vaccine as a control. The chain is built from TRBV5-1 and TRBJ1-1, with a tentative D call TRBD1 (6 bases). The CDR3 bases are TGCGCCAGCAGCCCGGAGGGCAGGGGTGCCGAAGCTTTCTTT. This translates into CASSPEGRGAEAFF.